This T cell receptor beta chain was recovered during a study of shared clonotypes between healthy human individuals. The wider study: With ages of 18 to 49, the donors were a couple of women and a few men. Every donor yielded three CD4 naive, three CD4 memory, two CD8 naive and one CD8 memory plate.

Once extracted for a subset, genomic DNA was divided evenly among several immunoSEQ plates. Measured with immunoSEQ multiplex PCR; TCRdb has only the in-frame clones, and not every one. The sample includes around 2.1 million clones, 93% of them seen just once. J lost 5 bases, V lost 3 bases, and 10 bases had no gene match. Looked up from germline, CDR1 is SGHDN and CDR2 is FVKESK. The CDR3 is 16 amino acids. Turning to this clone: Its antigen is not identified.

CD45RO-negative CD8 cells positively selected for CCR7 made up the naive population, which excluded terminally differentiated effector memory CD45RA+ cells. Overall study results and limits: Relative to memory subsets, naive subsets generally showed larger estimated richness.

The chain joins TRBV14 to TRBJ1-1; TRBD1 matches at 9 bases. The TCR was taken from a man between 18 and 35 years old in good health. Some clones in this sample may be carry-over from other donors' samples. Sequencing used naive CD8+ T cells from PBMCs. The CDR3 is CASSQGTGLARTEAFF. The CDR3 bases are TGTGCCAGCAGCCAGGGGACAGGGCTAGCTCGTACTGAAGCTTTCTTT.